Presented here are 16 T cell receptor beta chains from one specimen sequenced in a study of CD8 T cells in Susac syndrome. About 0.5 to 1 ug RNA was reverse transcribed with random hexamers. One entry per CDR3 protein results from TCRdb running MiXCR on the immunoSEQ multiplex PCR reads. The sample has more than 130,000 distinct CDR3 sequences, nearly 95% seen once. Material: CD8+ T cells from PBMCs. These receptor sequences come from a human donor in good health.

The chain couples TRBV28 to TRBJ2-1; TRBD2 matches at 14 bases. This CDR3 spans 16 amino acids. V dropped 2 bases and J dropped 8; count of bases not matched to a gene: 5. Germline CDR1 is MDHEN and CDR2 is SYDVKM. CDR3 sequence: CASSLAGLAGGDEQFF. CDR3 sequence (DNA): TGTGCCAGCAGTTTAGCCGGACTAGCGGGAGGTGATGAGCAGTTCTTC.

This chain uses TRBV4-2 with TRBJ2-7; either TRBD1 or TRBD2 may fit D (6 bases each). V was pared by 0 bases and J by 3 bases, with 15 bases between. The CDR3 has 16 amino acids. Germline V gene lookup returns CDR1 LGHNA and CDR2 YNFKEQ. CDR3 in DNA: TGTGCCAGCAGCCAAGACCGGCGGGACAATTACTACGAGCAGTACTTC. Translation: CASSQDRRDNYYEQYF.

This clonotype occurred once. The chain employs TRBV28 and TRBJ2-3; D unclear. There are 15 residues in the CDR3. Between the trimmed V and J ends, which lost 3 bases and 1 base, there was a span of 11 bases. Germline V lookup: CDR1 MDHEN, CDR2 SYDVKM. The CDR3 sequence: CASSFVGAGTDTQYF. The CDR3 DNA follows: TGTGCCAGCAGTTTTGTGGGCGCTGGCACAGATACGCAGTATTTT.

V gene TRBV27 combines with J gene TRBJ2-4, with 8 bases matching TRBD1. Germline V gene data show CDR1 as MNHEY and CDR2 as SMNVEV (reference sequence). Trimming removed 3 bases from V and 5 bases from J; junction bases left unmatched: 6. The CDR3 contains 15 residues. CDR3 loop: CASSFQGAGENIQYF. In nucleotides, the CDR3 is TGTGCCAGCAGTTTTCAGGGGGCTGGGGAAAACATTCAGTACTTC.

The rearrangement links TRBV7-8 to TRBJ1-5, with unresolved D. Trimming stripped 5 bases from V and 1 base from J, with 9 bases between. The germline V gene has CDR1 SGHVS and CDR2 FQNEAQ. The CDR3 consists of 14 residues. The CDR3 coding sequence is TGTGCCAGCAGCCCCACGAGGAGCAATCAGCCCCAGCATTTT. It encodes CASSPTRSNQPQHF. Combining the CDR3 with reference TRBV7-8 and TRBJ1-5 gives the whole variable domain GAGVSQSPRYKVAKRGQDVALRCDPISGHVSLFWYQQALGQGPEFLTYFQNEAQLDKSGLPSDRFFAERPEGSVSTLKIQRTQQEDSAVYLCASSPTRSNQPQHFGDGTRLSIL.

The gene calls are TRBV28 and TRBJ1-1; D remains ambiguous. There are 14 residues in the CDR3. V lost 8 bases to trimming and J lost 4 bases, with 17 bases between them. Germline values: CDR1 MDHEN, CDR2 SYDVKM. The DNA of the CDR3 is TGTGCCAGCCGCGGGCGGGGTCTGAGCACTGAAGCTTTCTTT. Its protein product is CASRGRGLSTEAFF. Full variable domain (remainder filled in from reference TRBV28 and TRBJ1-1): DVKVTQSSRYLVKRTGEKVFLECVQDMDHENMFWYRQDPGLGLRLIYFSYDVKMKEKGDIPEGYSVSREKKERFSLILESASTNQTSMYLCASRGRGLSTEAFFGQGTRLTVV.

The CDR3 DNA reads TGTGCCAGCGGTCCCCGGGACTCCTCAAGGGATGAGCAGTTCTTC. Translated, it gives CASGPRDSSRDEQFF. The V gene is TRBV7-8, the J gene TRBJ2-1, with D possibly TRBD2 on 6 matching bases. The germline V gene has CDR1 SGHVS and CDR2 FQNEAQ. This CDR3 spans 15 amino acids. Deletions cut 8 bases from V and 8 bases from J, with 22 bases between.

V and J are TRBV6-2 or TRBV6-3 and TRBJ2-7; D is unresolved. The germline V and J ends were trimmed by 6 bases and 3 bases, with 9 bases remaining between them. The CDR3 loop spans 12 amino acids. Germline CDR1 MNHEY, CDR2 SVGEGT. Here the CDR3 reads CASRPSFYEQYF. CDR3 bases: TGTGCCAGCAGACCTTCTTTCTACGAGCAGTACTTC.

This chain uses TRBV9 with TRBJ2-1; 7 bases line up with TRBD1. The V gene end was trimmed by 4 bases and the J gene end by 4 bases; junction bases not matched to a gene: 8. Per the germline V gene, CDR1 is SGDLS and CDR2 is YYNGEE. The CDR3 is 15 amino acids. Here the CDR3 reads CASSPGGVAYNEQFF. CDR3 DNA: TGTGCCAGCAGCCCAGGGGGTGTAGCGTACAATGAGCAGTTCTTC. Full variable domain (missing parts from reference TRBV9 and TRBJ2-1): DSGVTQTPKHLITATGQRVTLRCSPRSGDLSVYWYQQSLDQGLQFLIQYYNGEERAKGNILERFSAQQFPDLHSELNLSSLELGDSALYFCASSPGGVAYNEQFFGPGTRLTVL.

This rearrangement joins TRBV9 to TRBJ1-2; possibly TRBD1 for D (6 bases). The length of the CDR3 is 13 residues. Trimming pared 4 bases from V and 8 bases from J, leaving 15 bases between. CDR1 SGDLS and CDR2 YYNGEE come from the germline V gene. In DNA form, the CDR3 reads TGTGCCAGCAGCTCCCGGGGGCCTGAGGGCTACACCTTC. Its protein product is CASSSRGPEGYTF.

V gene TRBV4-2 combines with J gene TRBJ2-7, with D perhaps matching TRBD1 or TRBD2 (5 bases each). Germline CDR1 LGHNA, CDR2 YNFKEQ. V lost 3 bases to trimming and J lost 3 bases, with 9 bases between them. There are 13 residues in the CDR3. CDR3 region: CASSQGPYYEQYF. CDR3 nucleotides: TGTGCCAGCAGCCAGGGACCTTACTACGAGCAGTACTTC.

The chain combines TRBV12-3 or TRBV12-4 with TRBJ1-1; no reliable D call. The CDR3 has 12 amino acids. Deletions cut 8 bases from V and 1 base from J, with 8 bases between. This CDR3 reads CASGETNTEAFF. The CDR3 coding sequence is TGTGCCAGCGGAGAGACGAACACTGAAGCTTTCTTT.

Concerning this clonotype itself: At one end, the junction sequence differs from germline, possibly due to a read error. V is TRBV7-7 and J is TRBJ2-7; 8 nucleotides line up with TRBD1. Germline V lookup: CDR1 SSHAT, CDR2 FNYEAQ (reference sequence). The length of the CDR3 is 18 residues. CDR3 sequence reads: CASSTLRGERTGSYEQYF. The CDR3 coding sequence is TGTGCTAGCAGCACCCTTAGGGGGGAGAGGACAGGGTCCTACGAGCAGTACTTC.

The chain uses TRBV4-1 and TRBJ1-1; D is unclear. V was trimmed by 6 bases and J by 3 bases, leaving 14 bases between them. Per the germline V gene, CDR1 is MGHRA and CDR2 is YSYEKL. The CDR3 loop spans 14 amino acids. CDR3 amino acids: CASRPLVGDTEAFF. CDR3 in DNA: TGCGCCAGCAGGCCACTCGTCGGGGACACTGAAGCTTTCTTT.

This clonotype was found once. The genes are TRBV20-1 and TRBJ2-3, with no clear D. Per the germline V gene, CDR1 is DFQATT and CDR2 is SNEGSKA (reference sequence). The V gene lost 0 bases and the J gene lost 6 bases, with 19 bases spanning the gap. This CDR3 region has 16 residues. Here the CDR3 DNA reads TGCAGTGCTAGAGATCGTCAGCTGAACAGACTCGATACGCAGTATTTT. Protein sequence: CSARDRQLNRLDTQYF.

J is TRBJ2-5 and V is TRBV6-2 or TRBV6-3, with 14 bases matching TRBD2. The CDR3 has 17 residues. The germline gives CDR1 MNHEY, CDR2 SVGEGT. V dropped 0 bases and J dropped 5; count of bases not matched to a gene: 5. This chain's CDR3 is CASSYSRLAGGQETQYF. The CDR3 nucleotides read TGTGCCAGCAGTTACTCGAGACTAGCGGGAGGGCAGGAGACCCAGTACTTC.